This passage covers 7 T cell receptor beta chains from one sample sequenced in a study of blood T cell repertoires in COVID-19. TCRdb's copy holds only in-frame clones and misses some; the assay was immunoSEQ multiplex PCR. The repertoire includes 150,000 to 250,000 clones, around 79% of them detected once, and around 6% sits in the top ten. The source material was peripheral blood. Source of these receptors: a woman aged 40 to 50 with COVID-19, enrolled during active disease.

The chain is built from TRBV29-1 and TRBJ2-3, with TRBD1 matching over 7 bases. CDR1 SQVTM and CDR2 ANQGSEA come from the germline V gene. CDR3 size: 15 residues. The V segment lost 1 base and the J segment 2 bases; nucleotides outside the gene matches: 6. As DNA, the CDR3 is TGCAGCGTTGAAGGGCAGGGGGAAACCACAGATACGCAGTATTTT. This translates into CSVEGQGETTDTQYF.

This chain links TRBV5-5 with TRBJ1-1; 7 nucleotides align to TRBD1. Per germline, CDR1 SGHKS and CDR2 YYEKEE (reference sequence). V trimming: 4 bases; J trimming: 1 base; junction bases outside the gene matches: 4. The CDR3 runs to 14 residues. The CDR3 sequence: CASSADRANTEAFF. The DNA for the CDR3 is TGTGCCAGCAGCGCCGACAGGGCGAACACTGAAGCTTTCTTT.

This clone was counted between two and nine times. V is TRBV19 and J is TRBJ2-7; TRBD1 might be the D (6 bases). This CDR3 spans 11 amino acids. Germline lookup yields CDR1 LNHDA and CDR2 SQIVND (reference sequence). CDR3 DNA sequence: TGTGCTACAGGGTCCTCCTACGAGCAGTACTTC. As protein: CATGSSYEQYF.

This chain links TRBV30 with TRBJ1-4; 8 nucleotides match TRBD1. Germline V gene sequence: CDR1 GTSNPN, CDR2 SVGIG (reference sequence). V was clipped by 1 base and J by 8 bases; unmatched bases: 6. There are 14 residues in the CDR3. For the CDR3, the DNA is TGTGCCTGGAGTGCGGACAGGGTAACGGAAAAACTGTTTTTT. It encodes CAWSADRVTEKLFF.

The chain employs TRBV7-3 and TRBJ1-3; D call uncertain. This CDR3 spans 15 amino acids. Germline CDR1 SGHTA, CDR2 FQGTGA. V was cut by 5 bases and J by 3 bases, with 14 bases left in between. CDR3 residues: CASSTTAGSGNTIYF. The CDR3 nucleotides are TGTGCCAGCAGCACCACCGCGGGGAGTGGAAACACCATATATTTT. The full variable domain, with the rest looked up from reference TRBV7-3 and TRBJ1-3, is GAGVSQTPSNKVTEKGKYVELRCDPISGHTALYWYRQSLGQGPEFLIYFQGTGAADDSGLPNDRFFAVRPEGSVSTLKIQRTERGDSAVYLCASSTTAGSGNTIYFGEGSWLTVV.

CDR3: CASSPDIPFGANYGYTF. Written as DNA, the CDR3 is TGTGCCAGCTCACCAGACATTCCTTTCGGTGCTAACTATGGCTACACCTTC. The chain combines TRBV18 with TRBJ1-2; D gene ambiguous. Germline V gives CDR1 KGHSH, CDR2 LQKENI. V was cut by 2 bases and J by 0 bases, with 16 bases left in between. The CDR3 runs 17 residues. Supplemented by reference TRBV18 and TRBJ1-2, the full variable domain reads NAGVMQNPRHLVRRRGQEARLRCSPMKGHSHVYWYRQLPEEGLKFMVYLQKENIIDESGMPKERFSAEFPKEGPSILRIQQVVRGDSAAYFCASSPDIPFGANYGYTFGSGTRLTVV.

This clone occurred a few times. The same CDR3 can be traced to other DNA sequences in this sample. The gene calls are TRBV6-1 and TRBJ1-6; no reliable D call. Trimming shortened V by 1 base and J by 0 bases, and 10 bases separated the two germline ends. The CDR3 is 17 amino acids. Germline V gene data show CDR1 as MNHNS and CDR2 as SASEGT. The CDR3 bases are TGTGCCAGCAGTGAAGTAGGAGGGAGCTCCTATAATTCACCCCTCCACTTT. It codes for CASSEVGGSSYNSPLHF.